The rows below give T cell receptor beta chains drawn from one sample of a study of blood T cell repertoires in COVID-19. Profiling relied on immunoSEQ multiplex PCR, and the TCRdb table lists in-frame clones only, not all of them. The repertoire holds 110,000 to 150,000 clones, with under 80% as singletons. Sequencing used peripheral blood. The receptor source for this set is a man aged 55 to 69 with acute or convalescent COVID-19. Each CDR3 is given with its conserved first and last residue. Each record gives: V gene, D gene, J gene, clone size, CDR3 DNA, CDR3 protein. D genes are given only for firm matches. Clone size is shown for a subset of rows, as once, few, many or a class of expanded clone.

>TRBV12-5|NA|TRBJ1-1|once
TGTGCTAGTGAACTGGGGGGGCAGGGGTCCACTGAAGCTTTCTTT
CASELGGQGSTEAFF
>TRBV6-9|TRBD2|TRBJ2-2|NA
TGTGCCAGCAGTTTCACTAGCGGGAGCGTCGGGGAGCTGTTTTTT
CASSFTSGSVGELFF
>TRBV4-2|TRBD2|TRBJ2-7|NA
TGTGCCAGCAGCCTCGGGGGGGTGGGCGAGCAGTACTTC
CASSLGGVGEQYF
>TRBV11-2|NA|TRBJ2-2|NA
TGTGCCAGCAGCTTAATGGGGGGTTCCGGGAAGATGAGTTCTGAGCTGTTTTTT
CASSLMGGSGKMSSELFF
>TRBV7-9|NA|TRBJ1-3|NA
TGTGCCAGCAGCGGCAGGGGAAACACCATATATTTT
CASSGRGNTIYF
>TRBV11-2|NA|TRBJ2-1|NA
TGTGCCAGCAGCTTAGCGAGCTACAATGAGCAGTTCTTC
CASSLASYNEQFF
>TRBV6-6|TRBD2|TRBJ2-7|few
TGTGCCAGTGGGACGGGACTAGCGGGAGTTGGGTACGAGCAGTACTTC
CASGTGLAGVGYEQYF
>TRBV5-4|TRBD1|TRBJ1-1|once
TGTGCCAGCAGCTTGTTCCAGGGGGCGGGCACTGAAGCTTTCTTT
CASSLFQGAGTEAFF
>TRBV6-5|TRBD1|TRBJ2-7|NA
TGTGCCAGCAGGGACAGGGGGAAGGCGAGCTACGAGCAGTACTTC
CASRDRGKASYEQYF
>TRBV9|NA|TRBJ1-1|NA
TGTGCCAGCAGCTCCCTACAGGGTTTCGGCACTGAAGCTTTCTTT
CASSSLQGFGTEAFF
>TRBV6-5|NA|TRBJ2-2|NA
TGTGCCAGCAGGGAGACCCATAACACCGGGGAGCTGTTTTTT
CASRETHNTGELFF
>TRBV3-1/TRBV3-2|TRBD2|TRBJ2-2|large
TGTGCCAGCAGCCAAGATAGGCGGCTAGCGGGAGTTGCCGGGGAGCTGTTTTTT
CASSQDRRLAGVAGELFF
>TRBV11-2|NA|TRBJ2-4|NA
TGTGCCAGCAGCTTTACAGGTTTGGATGCGGCCAAAAACATTCAGTACTTC
CASSFTGLDAAKNIQYF
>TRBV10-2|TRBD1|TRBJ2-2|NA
TGCGCCAGCAGTGAACCGGCCAGACAGGGGGCGGCCGGGGAGCTGTTTTTT
CASSEPARQGAAGELFF